Listed here is a single TCR beta chain. The data were taken from a study of blood T cell repertoires in COVID-19. Study overall: Both acute and convalescent COVID-19 samples were obtained from the United States, Italy and Spain.

The age range of participants was about 18 to 89 years, with residence in about two dozen US areas. The V and J ends lost 4 bases and 2 bases, in that order; junction bases with no gene match: 10. Germline lookup yields CDR1 MNHEY and CDR2 SMNVEV (reference sequence). This CDR3 comprises 16 residues. Original methodology: Reference gene primer amplification in the assay estimated nucleated cell counts. Sequencing was performed with immunoSEQ multiplex PCR; in TCRdb, only in-frame clones are kept and a portion is missing. From that table come the V and J calls and clone size; the DNA was used to work out D and trimming. This table holds a few hundred thousand clones, about 90% found once.

The TCR originated in a woman in her 30s who had recovered from COVID-19. Sequenced material: PBMCs or T cells enriched from blood (not recorded which). The V call is TRBV27, the J call TRBJ2-7; TRBD1 matches 8 bases. The CDR3 is CASSSNGQGPPYEQYF. Here the CDR3 DNA reads TGTGCCAGCAGTTCGAACGGACAGGGTCCCCCCTACGAGCAGTACTTC.